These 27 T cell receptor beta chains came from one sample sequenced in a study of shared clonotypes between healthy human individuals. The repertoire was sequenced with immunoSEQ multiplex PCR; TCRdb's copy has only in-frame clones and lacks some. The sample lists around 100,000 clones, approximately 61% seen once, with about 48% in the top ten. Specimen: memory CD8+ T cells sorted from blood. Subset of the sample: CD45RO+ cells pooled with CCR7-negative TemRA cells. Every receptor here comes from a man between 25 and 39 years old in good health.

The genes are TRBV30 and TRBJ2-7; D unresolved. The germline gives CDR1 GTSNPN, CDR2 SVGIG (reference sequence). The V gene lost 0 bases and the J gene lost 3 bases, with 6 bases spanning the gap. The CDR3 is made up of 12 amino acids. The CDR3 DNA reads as TGTGCCTGGAGTGTTTCGGTCTACGAGCAGTACTTC. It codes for CAWSVSVYEQYF.

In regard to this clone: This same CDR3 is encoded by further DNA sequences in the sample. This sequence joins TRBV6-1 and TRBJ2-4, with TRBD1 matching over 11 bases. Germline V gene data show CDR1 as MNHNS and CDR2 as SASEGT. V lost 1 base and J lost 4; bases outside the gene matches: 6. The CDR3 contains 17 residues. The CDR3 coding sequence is TGTGCCAGCAGTGAAGAACCCGGGACAGGGGGTAAAAACATTCAGTACTTC. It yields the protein CASSEEPGTGGKNIQYF.

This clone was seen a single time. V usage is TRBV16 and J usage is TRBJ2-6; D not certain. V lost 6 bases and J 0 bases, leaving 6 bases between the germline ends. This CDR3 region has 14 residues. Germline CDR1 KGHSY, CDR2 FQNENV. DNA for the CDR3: TGTGCCAGCAGTCCCGGCTCTGGGGCCAACGTCCTGACTTTC. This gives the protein CASSPGSGANVLTF.

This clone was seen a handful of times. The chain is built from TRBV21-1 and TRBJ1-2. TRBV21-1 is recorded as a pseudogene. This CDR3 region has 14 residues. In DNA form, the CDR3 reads TGTGCCAGCAGCAAACCAGGGGGGGGCGTTGGCTACACCTTC. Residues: CASSKPGGGVGYTF.

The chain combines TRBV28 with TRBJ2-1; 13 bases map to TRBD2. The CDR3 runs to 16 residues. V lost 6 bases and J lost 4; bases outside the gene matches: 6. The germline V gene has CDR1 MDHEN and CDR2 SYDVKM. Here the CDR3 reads CASSETSGRVYNEQFF. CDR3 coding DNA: TGTGCCAGCAGCGAAACTAGCGGGAGGGTTTACAATGAGCAGTTCTTC.

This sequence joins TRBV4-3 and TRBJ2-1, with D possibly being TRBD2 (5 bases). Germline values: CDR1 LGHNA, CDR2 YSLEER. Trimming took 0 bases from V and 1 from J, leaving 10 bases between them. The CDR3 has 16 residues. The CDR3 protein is CASSQEGSGSYNEQFF. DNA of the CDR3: TGCGCCAGCAGCCAAGAGGGGAGTGGGTCCTACAATGAGCAGTTCTTC.

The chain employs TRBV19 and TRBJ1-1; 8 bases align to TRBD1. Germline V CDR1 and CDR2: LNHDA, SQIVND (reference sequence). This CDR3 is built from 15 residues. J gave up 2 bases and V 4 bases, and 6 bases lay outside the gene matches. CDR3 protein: CASSTDRGRNTEAFF. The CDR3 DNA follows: TGTGCCAGTAGTACAGACAGGGGTCGAAACACTGAAGCTTTCTTT.

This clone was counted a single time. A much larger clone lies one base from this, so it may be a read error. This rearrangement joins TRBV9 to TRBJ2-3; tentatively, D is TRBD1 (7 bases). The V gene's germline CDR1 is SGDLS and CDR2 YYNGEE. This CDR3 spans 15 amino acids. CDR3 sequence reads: CASSGRGQSTDTRYF. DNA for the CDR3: TGTGCCAGCAGCGGGCGGGGACAGAGCACAGATACGCGGTATTTT.

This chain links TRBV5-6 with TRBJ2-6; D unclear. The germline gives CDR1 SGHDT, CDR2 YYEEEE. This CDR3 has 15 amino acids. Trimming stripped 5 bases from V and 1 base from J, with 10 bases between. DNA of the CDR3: TGTGCCAGCAGACCAATAGAGTCTGGGGCCAACGTCCTGACTTTC. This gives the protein CASRPIESGANVLTF.

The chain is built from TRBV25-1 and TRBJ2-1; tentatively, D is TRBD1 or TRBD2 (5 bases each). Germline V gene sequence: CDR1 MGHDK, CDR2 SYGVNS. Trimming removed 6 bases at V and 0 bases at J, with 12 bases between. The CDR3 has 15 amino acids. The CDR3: CASRGTGSSYNEQFF. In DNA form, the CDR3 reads TGTGCCAGCAGGGGGACGGGGAGCTCCTACAATGAGCAGTTCTTC. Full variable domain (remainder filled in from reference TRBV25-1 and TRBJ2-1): EADIYQTPRYLVIGTGKKITLECSQTMGHDKMYWYQQDPGMELHLIHYSYGVNSTEKGDLSSESTVSRIRTEHFPLTLESARPSHTSQYLCASRGTGSSYNEQFFGPGTRLTVL.

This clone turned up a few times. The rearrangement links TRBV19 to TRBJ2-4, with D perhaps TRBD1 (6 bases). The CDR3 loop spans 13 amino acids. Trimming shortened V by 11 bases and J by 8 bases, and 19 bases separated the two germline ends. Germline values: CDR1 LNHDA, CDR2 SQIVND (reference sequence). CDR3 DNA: TGTGCCGGAGGCAACACAGGGTCGGACATTCAGTACTTC. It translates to CAGGNTGSDIQYF.

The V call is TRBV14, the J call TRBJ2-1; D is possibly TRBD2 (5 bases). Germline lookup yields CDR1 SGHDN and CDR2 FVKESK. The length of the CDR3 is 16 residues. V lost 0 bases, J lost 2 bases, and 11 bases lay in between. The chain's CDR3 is CASSQDQHGAYNEQFF. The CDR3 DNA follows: TGTGCCAGCAGCCAAGACCAGCACGGGGCCTACAATGAGCAGTTCTTC.

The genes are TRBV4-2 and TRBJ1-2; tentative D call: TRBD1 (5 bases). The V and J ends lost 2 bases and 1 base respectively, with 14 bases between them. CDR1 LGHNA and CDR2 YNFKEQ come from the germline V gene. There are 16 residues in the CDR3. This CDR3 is CASSQSTGGNNYGYTF. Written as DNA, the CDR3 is TGTGCCAGCAGCCAATCAACAGGTGGGAATAACTATGGCTACACCTTC.

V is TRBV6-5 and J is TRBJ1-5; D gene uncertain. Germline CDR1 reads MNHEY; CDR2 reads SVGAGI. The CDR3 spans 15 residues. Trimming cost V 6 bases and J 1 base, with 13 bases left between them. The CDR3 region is CASRKGSGSNQPQHF. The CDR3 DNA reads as TGTGCCAGCAGAAAAGGAAGTGGGAGCAATCAGCCCCAGCATTTT.

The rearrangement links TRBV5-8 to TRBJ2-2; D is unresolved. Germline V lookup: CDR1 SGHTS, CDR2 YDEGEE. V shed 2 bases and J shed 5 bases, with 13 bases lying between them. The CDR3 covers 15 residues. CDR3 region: CASSFVEGKTGELFF. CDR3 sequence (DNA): TGTGCCAGCAGCTTTGTCGAAGGGAAGACCGGGGAGCTGTTTTTT. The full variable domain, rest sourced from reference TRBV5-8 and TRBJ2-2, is EAGVTQSPTHLIKTRGQQATLRCSPISGHTSVYWYQQALGLGLQFLLWYDEGEERNRGNFPPRFSGRQFPNYSSELNVNALELEDSALYLCASSFVEGKTGELFFGEGSRLTVL.

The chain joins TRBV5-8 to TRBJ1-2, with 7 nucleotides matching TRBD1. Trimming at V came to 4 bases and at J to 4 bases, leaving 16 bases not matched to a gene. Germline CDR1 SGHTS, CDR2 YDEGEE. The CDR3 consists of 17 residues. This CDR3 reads CASSGAGTVLPGYGYTF. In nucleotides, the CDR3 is TGTGCCAGCAGCGGAGCCGGGACAGTCCTGCCGGGCTATGGCTACACCTTC.

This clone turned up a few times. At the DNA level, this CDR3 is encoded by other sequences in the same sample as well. CDR3 in amino acids: CASSLRYGYTF. The CDR3 DNA is TGTGCCAGCAGTTTAAGATATGGCTACACCTTC. The chain has TRBV28 and TRBJ1-2; D gene ambiguous. CDR1 is MDHEN, CDR2 SYDVKM, per germline. CDR3 length equals 11 residues. The germline V and J ends were trimmed by 2 bases and 5 bases, with 3 bases remaining between them.

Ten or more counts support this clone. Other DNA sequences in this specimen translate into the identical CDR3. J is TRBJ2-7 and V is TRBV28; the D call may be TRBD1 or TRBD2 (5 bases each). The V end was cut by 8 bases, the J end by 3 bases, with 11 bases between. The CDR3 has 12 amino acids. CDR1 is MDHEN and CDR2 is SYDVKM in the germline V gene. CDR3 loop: CASSRGVYEQYF. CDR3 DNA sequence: TGTGCCAGCTCAAGGGGAGTCTACGAGCAGTACTTC.

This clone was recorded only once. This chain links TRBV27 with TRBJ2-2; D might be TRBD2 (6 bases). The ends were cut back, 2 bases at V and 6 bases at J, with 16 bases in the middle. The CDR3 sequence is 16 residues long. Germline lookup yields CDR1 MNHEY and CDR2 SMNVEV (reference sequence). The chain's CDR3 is CASSLLGTGGSGELFF. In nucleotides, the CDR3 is TGTGCCAGCAGTTTACTGGGCACCGGAGGGTCCGGGGAGCTGTTTTTT.

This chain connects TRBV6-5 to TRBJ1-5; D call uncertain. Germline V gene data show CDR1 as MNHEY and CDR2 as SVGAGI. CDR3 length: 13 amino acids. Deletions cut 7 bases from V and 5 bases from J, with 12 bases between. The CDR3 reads CASTSGKDQPQHF. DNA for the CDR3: TGTGCCAGCACGAGCGGAAAAGATCAGCCCCAGCATTTT.

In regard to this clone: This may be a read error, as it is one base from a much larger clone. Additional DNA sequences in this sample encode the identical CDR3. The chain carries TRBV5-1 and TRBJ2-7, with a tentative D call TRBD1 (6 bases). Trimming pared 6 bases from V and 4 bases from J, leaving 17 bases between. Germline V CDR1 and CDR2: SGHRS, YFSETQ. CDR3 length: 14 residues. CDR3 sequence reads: CASNPPDRDYEQYF. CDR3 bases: TGCGCCAGCAACCCGCCGGACAGAGATTACGAGCAGTACTTC.

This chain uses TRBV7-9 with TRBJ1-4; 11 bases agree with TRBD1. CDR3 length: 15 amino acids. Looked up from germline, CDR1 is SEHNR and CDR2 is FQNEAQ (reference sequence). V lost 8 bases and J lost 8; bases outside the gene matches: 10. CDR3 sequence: CASGQGAVGEEKLFF. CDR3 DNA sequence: TGTGCCAGCGGACAGGGGGCAGTTGGGGAGGAAAAACTGTTTTTT.

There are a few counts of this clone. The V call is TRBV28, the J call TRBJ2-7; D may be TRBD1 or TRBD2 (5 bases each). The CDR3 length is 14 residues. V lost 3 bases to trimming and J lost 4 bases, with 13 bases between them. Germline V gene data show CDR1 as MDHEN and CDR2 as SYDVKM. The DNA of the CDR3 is TGTGCCAGCAGTTTTGCAGGGACCATATACGAGCAGTACTTC. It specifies CASSFAGTIYEQYF.

This CDR3 reads CASSSVRGSSYNEQFF. The CDR3 DNA reads TGTGCCAGCAGCTCCGTCCGGGGGAGCTCCTACAATGAGCAGTTCTTC. The chain uses TRBV7-9 and TRBJ2-1; a possible D gene is TRBD2 (6 bases). Germline CDR1 is SEHNR and CDR2 is FQNEAQ (reference sequence). The V and J ends lost 4 bases and 0 bases respectively, with 13 bases between them. The CDR3 is 16 residues long.

The CDR3, as DNA: TGTGCCAGCAGCAATTACGGACAGGTTGGTTTTAATGAGCAGTTCTTC. Its protein product is CASSNYGQVGFNEQFF. This chain links TRBV13 with TRBJ2-1, with 7 nucleotides matching TRBD1. The germline V gene encodes CDR1 PRHDT and CDR2 FYEKMQ (reference sequence). The trim removed 5 bases at V and 7 bases at J, leaving 14 bases unmatched. The CDR3 loop spans 16 amino acids.

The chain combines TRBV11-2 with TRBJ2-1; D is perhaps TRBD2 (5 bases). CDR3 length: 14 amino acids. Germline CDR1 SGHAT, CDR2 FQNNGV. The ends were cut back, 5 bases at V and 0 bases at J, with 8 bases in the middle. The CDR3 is CASSPGGSYNEQFF. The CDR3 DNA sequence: TGTGCCAGCAGCCCCGGAGGCTCCTACAATGAGCAGTTCTTC.

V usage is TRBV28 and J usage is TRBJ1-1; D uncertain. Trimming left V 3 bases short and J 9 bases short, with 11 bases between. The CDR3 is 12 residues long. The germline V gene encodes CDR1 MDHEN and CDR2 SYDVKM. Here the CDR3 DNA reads TGTGCCAGCAGTTTCCTAATGCCCCAAGCTTTCTTT. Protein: CASSFLMPQAFF. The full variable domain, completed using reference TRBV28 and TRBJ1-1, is DVKVTQSSRYLVKRTGEKVFLECVQDMDHENMFWYRQDPGLGLRLIYFSYDVKMKEKGDIPEGYSVSREKKERFSLILESASTNQTSMYLCASSFLMPQAFFGQGTRLTVV.